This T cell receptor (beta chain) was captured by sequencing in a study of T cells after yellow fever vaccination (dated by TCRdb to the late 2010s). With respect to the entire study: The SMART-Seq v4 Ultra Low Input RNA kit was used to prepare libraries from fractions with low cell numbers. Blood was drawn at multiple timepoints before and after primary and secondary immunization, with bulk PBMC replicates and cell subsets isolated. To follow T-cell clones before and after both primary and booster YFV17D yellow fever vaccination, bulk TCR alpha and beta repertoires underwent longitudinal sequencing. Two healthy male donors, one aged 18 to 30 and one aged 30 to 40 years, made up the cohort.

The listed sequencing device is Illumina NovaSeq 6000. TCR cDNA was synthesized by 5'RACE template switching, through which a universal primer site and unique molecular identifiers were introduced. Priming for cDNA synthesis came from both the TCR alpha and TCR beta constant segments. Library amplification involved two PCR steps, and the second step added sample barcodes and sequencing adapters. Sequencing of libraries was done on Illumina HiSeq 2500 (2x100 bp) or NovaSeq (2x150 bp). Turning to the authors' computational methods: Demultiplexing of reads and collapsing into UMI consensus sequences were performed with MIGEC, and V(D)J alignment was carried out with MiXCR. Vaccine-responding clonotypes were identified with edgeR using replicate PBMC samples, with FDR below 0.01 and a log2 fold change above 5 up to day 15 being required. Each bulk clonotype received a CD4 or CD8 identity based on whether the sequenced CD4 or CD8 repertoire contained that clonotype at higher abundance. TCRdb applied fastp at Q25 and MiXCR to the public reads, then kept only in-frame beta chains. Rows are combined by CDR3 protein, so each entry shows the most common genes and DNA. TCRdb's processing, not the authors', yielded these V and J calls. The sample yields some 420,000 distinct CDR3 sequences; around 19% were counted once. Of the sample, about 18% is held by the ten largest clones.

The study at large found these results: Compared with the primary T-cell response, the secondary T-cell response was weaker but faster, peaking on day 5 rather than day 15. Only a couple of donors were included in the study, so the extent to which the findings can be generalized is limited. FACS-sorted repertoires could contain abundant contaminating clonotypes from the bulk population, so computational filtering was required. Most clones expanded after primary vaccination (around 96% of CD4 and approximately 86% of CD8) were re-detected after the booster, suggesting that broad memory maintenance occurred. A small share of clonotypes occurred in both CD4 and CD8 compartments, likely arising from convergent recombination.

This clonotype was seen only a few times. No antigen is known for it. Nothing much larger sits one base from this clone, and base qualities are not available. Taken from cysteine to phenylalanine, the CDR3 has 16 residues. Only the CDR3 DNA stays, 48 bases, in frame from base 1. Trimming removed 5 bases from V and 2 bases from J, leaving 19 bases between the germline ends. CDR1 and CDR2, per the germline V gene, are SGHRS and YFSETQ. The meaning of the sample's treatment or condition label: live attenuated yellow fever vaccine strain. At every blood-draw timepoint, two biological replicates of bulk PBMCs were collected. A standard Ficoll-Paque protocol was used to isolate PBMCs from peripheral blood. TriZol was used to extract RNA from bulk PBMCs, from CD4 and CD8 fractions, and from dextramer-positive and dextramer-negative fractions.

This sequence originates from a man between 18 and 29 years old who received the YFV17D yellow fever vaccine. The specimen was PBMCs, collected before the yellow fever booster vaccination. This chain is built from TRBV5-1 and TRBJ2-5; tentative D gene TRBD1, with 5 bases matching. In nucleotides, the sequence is TGCGCCAGCAGAGGAGTGGGAAGGGGCTCACAAGAGACCCAGTACTTC. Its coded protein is CASRGVGRGSQETQYF.